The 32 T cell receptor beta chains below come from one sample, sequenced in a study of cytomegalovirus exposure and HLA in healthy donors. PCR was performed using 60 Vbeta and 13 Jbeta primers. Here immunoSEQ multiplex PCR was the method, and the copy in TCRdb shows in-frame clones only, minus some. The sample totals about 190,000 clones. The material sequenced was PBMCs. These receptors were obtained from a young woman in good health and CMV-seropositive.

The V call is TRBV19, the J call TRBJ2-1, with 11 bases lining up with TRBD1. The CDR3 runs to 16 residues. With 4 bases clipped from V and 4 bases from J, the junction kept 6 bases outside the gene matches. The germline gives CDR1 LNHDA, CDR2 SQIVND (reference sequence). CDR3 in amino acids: CASSSRTGGPYNEQFF. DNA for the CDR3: TGTGCCAGTAGTAGTAGGACAGGGGGCCCGTACAATGAGCAGTTCTTC.

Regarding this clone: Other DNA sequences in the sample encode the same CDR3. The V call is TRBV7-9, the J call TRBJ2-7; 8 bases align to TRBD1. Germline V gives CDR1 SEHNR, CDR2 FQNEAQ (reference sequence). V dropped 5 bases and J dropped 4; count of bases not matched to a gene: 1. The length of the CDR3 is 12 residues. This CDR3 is CASSRTGYEQYF. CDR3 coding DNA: TGTGCCAGCAGCCGGACAGGGTACGAGCAGTACTTC.

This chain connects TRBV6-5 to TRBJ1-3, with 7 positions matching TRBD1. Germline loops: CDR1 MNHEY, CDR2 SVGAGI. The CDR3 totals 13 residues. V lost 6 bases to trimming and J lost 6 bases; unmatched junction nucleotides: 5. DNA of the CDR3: TGTGCCAGCAGCCTTGACAGGGAAAACACCATATATTTT. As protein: CASSLDRENTIYF.

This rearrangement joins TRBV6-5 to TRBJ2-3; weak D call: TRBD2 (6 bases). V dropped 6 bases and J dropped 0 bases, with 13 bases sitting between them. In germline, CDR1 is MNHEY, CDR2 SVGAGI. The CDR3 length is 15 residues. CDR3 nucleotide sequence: TGTGCCAGCAGCCCCCGGGCGGGGAGCACAGATACGCAGTATTTT. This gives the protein CASSPRAGSTDTQYF.

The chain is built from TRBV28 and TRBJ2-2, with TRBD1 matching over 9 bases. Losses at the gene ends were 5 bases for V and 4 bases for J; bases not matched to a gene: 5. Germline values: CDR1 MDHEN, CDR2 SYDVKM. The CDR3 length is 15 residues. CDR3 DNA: TGTGCCAGCAGTACACAGGGGGCCCCCACCGGGGAGCTGTTTTTT. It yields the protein CASSTQGAPTGELFF.

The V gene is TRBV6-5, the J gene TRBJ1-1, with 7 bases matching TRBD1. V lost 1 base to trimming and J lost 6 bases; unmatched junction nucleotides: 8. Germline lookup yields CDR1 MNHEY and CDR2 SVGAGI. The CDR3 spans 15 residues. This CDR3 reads CASSYFYSGGSEAFF. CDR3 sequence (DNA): TGTGCCAGCAGTTACTTCTACTCAGGGGGGTCTGAAGCTTTCTTT.

CDR3 nucleotide sequence: TGTGCCAGCAGTGATACTAGCGGGGAGTACACCGGGGAGCTGTTTTTT. This gives the protein CASSDTSGEYTGELFF. The J gene is TRBJ2-2, the V gene TRBV2, with 10 bases aligning to TRBD2. With V trimmed by 3 bases and J by 3 bases, 4 bases remained unmatched. Germline lookup yields CDR1 SNHLY and CDR2 FYNNEI. CDR3 length: 16 amino acids.

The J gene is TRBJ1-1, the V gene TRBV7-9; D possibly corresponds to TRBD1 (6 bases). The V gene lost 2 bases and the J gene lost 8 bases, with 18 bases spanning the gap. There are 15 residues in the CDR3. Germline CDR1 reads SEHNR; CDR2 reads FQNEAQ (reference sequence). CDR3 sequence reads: CASSLIDRPGLEAFF. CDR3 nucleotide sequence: TGTGCCAGCAGCTTAATTGACAGGCCCGGGCTGGAAGCTTTCTTT.

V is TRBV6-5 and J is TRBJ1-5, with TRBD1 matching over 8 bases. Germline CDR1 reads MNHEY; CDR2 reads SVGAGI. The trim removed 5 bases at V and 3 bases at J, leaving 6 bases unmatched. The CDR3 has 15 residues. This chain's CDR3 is CASSPQGDINQPQHF. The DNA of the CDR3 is TGTGCCAGCAGTCCACAGGGGGACATCAATCAGCCCCAGCATTTT.

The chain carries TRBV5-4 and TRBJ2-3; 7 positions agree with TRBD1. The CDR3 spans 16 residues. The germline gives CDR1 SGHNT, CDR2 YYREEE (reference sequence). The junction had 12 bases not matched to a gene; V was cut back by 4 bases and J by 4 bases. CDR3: CASSLTGRGFADTQYF. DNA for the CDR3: TGTGCCAGCAGCCTGACAGGGAGAGGTTTCGCAGATACGCAGTATTTT.

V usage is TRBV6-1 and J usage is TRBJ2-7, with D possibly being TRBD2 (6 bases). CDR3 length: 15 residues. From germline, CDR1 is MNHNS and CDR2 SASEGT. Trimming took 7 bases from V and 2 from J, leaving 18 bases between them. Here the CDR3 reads CASILEGGATYEQYF. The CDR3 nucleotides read TGTGCCAGCATCCTGGAGGGTGGGGCTACCTACGAGCAGTACTTC.

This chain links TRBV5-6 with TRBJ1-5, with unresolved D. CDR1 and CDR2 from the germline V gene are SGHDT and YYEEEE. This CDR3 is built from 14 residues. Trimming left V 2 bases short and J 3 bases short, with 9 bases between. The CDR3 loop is CASSFRDYNQPQHF. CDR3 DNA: TGTGCCAGCAGCTTTCGAGACTACAATCAGCCCCAGCATTTT.

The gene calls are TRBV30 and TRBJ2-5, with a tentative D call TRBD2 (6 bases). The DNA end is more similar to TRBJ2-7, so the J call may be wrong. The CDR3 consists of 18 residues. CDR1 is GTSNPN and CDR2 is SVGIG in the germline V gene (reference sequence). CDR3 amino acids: CAWSHRLGRPRMRVEQYF. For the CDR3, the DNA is TGTGCCTGGAGTCACAGACTAGGTCGACCGAGAATGAGGGTCGAGCAGTACTTC.

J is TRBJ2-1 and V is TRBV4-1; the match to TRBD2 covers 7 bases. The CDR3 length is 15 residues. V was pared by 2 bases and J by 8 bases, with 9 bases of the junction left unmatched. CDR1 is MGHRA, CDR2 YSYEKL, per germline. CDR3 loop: CASSQWTRAGDEQFF. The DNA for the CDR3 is TGCGCCAGCAGCCAATGGACAAGGGCGGGAGATGAGCAGTTCTTC.

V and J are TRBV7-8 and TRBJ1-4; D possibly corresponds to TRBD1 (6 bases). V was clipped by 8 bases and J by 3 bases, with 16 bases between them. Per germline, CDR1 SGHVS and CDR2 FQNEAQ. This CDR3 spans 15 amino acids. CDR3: CASEPGAGANEKLFF. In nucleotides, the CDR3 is TGTGCCAGCGAGCCGGGCGCAGGGGCTAATGAAAAACTGTTTTTT.

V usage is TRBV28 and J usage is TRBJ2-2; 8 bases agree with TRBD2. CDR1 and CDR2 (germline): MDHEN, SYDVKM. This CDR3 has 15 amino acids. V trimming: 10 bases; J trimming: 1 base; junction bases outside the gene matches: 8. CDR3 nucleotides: TGTGCCATCCCCTCCGGGACTAGGAACACCGGGGAGCTGTTTTTT. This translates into CAIPSGTRNTGELFF.

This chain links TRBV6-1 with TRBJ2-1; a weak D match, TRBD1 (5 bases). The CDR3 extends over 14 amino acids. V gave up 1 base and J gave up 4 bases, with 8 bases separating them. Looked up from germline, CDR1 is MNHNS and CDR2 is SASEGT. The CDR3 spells CASSEGDSYNEQFF. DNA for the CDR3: TGTGCCAGCAGTGAAGGAGACAGTTACAATGAGCAGTTCTTC.

CDR3 nucleotides: TGTGCCAGCAGTTTGTATGTGGGGACAGGTGGAGTGGGTGGCTACACCTTC. Its protein is CASSLYVGTGGVGGYTF. The chain couples TRBV28 to TRBJ1-2; the match to TRBD1 covers 8 bases. Trimming removed 3 bases from V and 7 bases from J; junction bases left unmatched: 16. The CDR3 runs 17 residues. CDR1 and CDR2 from the germline V gene are MDHEN and SYDVKM.

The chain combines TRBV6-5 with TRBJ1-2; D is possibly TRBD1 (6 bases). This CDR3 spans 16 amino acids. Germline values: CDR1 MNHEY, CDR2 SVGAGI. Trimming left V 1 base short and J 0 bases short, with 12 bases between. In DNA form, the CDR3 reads TGTGCCAGCAGTTACTACAAGGACAGCCCTAACTATGGCTACACCTTC. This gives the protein CASSYYKDSPNYGYTF.

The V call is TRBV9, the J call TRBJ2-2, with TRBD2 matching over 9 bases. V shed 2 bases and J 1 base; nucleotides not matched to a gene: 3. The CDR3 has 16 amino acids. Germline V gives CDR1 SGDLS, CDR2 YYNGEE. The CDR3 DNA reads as TGTGCCAGCAGCGTCCGAGCGGGAGGGAACACCGGGGAGCTGTTTTTT. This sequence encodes CASSVRAGGNTGELFF.

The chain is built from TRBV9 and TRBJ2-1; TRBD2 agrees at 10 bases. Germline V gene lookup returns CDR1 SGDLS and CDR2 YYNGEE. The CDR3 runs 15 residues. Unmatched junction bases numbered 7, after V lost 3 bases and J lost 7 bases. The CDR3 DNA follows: TGTGCCAGCAGCGCTCCCGGGACTAGCGTTAATGAGCAGTTCTTC. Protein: CASSAPGTSVNEQFF. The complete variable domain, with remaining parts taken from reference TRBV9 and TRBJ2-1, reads DSGVTQTPKHLITATGQRVTLRCSPRSGDLSVYWYQQSLDQGLQFLIQYYNGEERAKGNILERFSAQQFPDLHSELNLSSLELGDSALYFCASSAPGTSVNEQFFGPGTRLTVL.

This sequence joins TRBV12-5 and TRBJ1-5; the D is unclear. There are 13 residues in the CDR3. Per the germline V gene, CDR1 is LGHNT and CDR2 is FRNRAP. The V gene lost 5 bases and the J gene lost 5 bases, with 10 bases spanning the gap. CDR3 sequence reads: CASGQHPDQPQHF. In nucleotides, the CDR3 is TGTGCTAGTGGTCAACACCCCGATCAGCCCCAGCATTTT.

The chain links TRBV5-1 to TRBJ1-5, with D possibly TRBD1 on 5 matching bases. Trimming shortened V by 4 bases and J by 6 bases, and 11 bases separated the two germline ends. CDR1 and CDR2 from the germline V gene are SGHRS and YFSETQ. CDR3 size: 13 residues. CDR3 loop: CASSPSGVQPQHF. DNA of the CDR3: TGCGCCAGCAGCCCGTCGGGGGTTCAGCCCCAGCATTTT.

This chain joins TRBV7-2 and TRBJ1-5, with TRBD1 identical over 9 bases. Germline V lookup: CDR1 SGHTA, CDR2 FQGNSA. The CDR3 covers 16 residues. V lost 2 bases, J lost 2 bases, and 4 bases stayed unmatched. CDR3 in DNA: TGTGCCAGCAGCTTATTTAGGACAGGGGGCAATCAGCCCCAGCATTTT. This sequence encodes CASSLFRTGGNQPQHF.

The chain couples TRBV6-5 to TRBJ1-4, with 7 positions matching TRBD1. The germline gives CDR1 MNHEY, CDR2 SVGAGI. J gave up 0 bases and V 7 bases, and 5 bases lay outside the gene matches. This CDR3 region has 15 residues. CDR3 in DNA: TGTGCCAGCAAGACAGGGACCGCAACTAATGAAAAACTGTTTTTT. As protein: CASKTGTATNEKLFF.

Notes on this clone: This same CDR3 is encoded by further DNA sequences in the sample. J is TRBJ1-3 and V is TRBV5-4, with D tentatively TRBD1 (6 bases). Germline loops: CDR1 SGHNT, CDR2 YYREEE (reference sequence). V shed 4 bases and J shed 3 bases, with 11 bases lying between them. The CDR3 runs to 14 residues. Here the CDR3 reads CASSLDRSGNTIYF. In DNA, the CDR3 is TGTGCCAGCAGCCTGGACAGAAGTGGAAACACCATATATTTT.

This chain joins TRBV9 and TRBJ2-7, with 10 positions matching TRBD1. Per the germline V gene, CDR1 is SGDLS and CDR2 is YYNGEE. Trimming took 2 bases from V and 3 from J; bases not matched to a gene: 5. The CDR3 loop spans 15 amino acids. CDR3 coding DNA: TGTGCCAGCAGCGTTACCGGGACAGGGGTCTACGAGCAGTACTTC. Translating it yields CASSVTGTGVYEQYF.

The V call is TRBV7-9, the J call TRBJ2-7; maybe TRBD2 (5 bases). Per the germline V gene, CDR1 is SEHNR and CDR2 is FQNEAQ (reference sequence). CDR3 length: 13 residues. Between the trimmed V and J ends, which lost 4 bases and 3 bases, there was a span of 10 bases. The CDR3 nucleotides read TGTGCCAGCAGCTCCGGGGTATACTACGAGCAGTACTTC. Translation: CASSSGVYYEQYF.

The CDR3 spells CSVEDLGLDADSWFNYGYTF. CDR3 DNA: TGCAGCGTTGAAGATCTCGGATTAGATGCGGACAGCTGGTTTAACTATGGCTACACCTTC. The chain is built from TRBV29-1 and TRBJ1-2, with D tentatively TRBD1 (6 bases). CDR3 size: 20 residues. The ends were cut back, 0 bases at V and 1 base at J, with 27 bases in the middle. Germline values: CDR1 SQVTM, CDR2 ANQGSEA.

CDR3 amino acids: CASTPGQTNQPQHF. The DNA of the CDR3 is TGTGCCAGTACACCAGGACAGACAAATCAGCCCCAGCATTTT. This chain joins TRBV19 and TRBJ1-5, with D possibly TRBD1 on 6 matching bases. This CDR3 is built from 14 residues. Trimming shortened V by 7 bases and J by 4 bases, and 14 bases separated the two germline ends. Germline loops: CDR1 LNHDA, CDR2 SQIVND (reference sequence).

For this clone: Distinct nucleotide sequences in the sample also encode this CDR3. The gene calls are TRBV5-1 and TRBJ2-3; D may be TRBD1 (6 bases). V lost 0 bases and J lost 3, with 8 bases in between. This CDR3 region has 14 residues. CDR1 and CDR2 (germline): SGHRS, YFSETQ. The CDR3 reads CASSLDRVTDTQYF. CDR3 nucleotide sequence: TGCGCCAGCAGCTTGGACAGGGTTACAGATACGCAGTATTTT.

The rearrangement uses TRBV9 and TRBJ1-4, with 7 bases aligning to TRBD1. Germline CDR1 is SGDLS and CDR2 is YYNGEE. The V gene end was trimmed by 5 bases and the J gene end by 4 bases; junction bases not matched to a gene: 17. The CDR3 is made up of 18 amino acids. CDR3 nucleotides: TGTGCCAGCAGAAAAGGAGGGGGCGATTATCCGGGTAATGAAAAACTGTTTTTT. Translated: CASRKGGGDYPGNEKLFF.